Reported below is one T cell receptor (beta chain). Antigen: not known. One end of the junction varies from germline; a read error may be responsible. The template was RNA from unsorted bulk tissue. The normal lung tissue was taken more than 3 cm from the tumor edge. This sample was taken from a study of tumor and adjacent non-tumor tissue in lung cancer. Study-wide background: There were roughly 11 adenocarcinoma, a couple of squamous cell carcinoma and 1 small cell lung cancer cases. Findings of the study overall: Normal lung showed higher cumulative top 100 clone frequency than tumor. Tumor tissue had significantly higher TCR diversity than normal lung.

TCRbeta libraries were built with three rounds of nested PCR, modified from ARM-PCR. A single record per CDR3 protein comes from TCRdb applying MiXCR to the multiplex PCR reads. The sample holds 85,000 to 130,000 distinct CDR3 sequences, 65% seen once. This TCR derives from a man aged 30-40 years with non-small cell lung cancer. The sample was distant non-tumor lung tissue.

The CDR3 DNA sequence: TGCGCCAGCGGCTTGACAAACTACGAGCAGTACTTC. Translated: CASGLTNYEQYF. This chain links TRBV5-1 with TRBJ2-7; D gene uncertain. This CDR3 is built from 12 residues. CDR1 is SGHRS, CDR2 YFSETQ, per germline. The full variable domain, with the rest looked up from reference TRBV5-1 and TRBJ2-7, is KAGVTQTPRYLIKTRGQQVTLSCSPISGHRSVSWYQQTPGQGLQFLFEYFSETQRNKGNFPGRFSGRQFSNSRSEMNVSTLELGDSALYLCASGLTNYEQYFGPGTRLTVT.